These 16 T cell receptor beta chains were all obtained from the same sample, sequenced in a study of blood T cell repertoires in COVID-19. Assay: immunoSEQ multiplex PCR; the TCRdb copy retains only in-frame clones and omits some. Found here are 250,000 or so clones, 80% to 85% of them singletons; the top ten hold roughly 3.4%. Sequenced input: peripheral blood. These receptors all come from a woman between 18 and 30 years old with acute or convalescent COVID-19.

This clone occurred once. Within the sample, other DNA sequences also encode this same CDR3. This rearrangement joins TRBV6-4 to TRBJ1-2, with TRBD1 identical over 12 bases. Germline V gene sequence: CDR1 MRHNA, CDR2 SNTAGT. The CDR3 contains 14 residues. V was clipped by 5 bases and J by 8 bases; unmatched bases: 6. The CDR3 loop reads CASSPGQGALGYTF. The CDR3 DNA follows: TGTGCCAGCAGTCCGGGACAGGGGGCCCTCGGCTACACCTTC.

This chain connects TRBV4-3 to TRBJ2-6; no clear D gene. The germline gives CDR1 LGHNA, CDR2 YSLEER. The CDR3 consists of 17 residues. V lost 0 bases, J lost 0 bases, and 9 bases lay in between. The CDR3 DNA reads as TGCGCCAGCAGCCAAGAATCTAGGTACTCTGGGGCCAACGTCCTGACTTTC. It translates to CASSQESRYSGANVLTF.

The chain employs TRBV10-3 and TRBJ1-6; weak D call: TRBD1 (6 bases). This CDR3 has 13 amino acids. Germline V gene lookup returns CDR1 ENHRY and CDR2 SYGVKD. V shed 6 bases and J shed 8 bases, with 11 bases lying between them. CDR3 nucleotide sequence: TGTGCCATCAGGGGGGACATTGATTCACCCCTCCACTTT. It encodes CAIRGDIDSPLHF.

This sequence joins TRBV7-6 and TRBJ1-1; D might be TRBD1 (6 bases). Germline CDR1 and CDR2: SGHVS and FNYEAQ. The CDR3 is 13 amino acids. The V and J ends lost 5 bases and 1 base respectively, with 8 bases between them. The CDR3 DNA reads TGTGCCAGCAGCCCAGGGGAGAACACTGAAGCTTTCTTT. The encoded protein is CASSPGENTEAFF.

This sequence joins TRBV5-4 and TRBJ1-4; 9 bases align to TRBD1. The germline V gene has CDR1 SGHNT and CDR2 YYREEE (reference sequence). There are 14 residues in the CDR3. V lost 2 bases and J lost 8; bases outside the gene matches: 4. This chain's CDR3 is CASSLQGAQEKLFF. DNA for the CDR3: TGTGCCAGCAGCTTACAGGGGGCACAAGAAAAACTGTTTTTT.

A remark on this clone: The sample contains more than one DNA sequence encoding this CDR3. This rearrangement joins TRBV10-1 to TRBJ2-1; 9 bases are a match to TRBD2. Germline CDR1 is WNHNN and CDR2 is SYGVQD (reference sequence). The CDR3 contains 15 residues. V trimming: 6 bases; J trimming: 3 bases; junction bases outside the gene matches: 6. The CDR3 nucleotides read TGCGCCAGCAGCGCCGGGACTAGCAGCTACAATGAGCAGTTCTTC. Protein: CASSAGTSSYNEQFF.

The rearrangement links TRBV10-3 to TRBJ2-7; maybe TRBD2 (6 bases). CDR3 length: 13 residues. V lost 2 bases to trimming and J lost 5 bases, with 10 bases between them. The germline V gene encodes CDR1 ENHRY and CDR2 SYGVKD. The CDR3 here is CAISERGANEQYF. CDR3 nucleotide sequence: TGTGCCATCAGTGAGCGCGGGGCCAACGAGCAGTACTTC.

J is TRBJ1-2 and V is TRBV2, with TRBD1 matching 7 bases. V was pared by 8 bases and J by 4 bases, with 4 bases of the junction left unmatched. The CDR3 loop spans 12 amino acids. Germline V gene data show CDR1 as SNHLY and CDR2 as FYNNEI. CDR3 region: CASPDRPYGYTF. CDR3 in DNA: TGTGCCAGCCCGGACAGGCCCTATGGCTACACCTTC. Looking up the rest from reference TRBV2 and TRBJ1-2 gives the full variable domain: EPEVTQTPSHQVTQMGQEVILRCVPISNHLYFYWYRQILGQKVEFLVSFYNNEISEKSEIFDDQFSVERPDGSNFTLKIRSTKLEDSAMYFCASPDRPYGYTFGSGTRLTVV.

The count of this clone is one. The V call is TRBV11-3, the J call TRBJ2-1, with TRBD2 matching 7 bases. The germline V gene encodes CDR1 SGHNT and CDR2 YENEEA. CDR3 length: 18 amino acids. The junction had 20 bases not matched to a gene; V was cut back by 4 bases and J by 8 bases. The CDR3 loop is CASSSQPWAGAPWDEQFF. The CDR3 DNA reads as TGTGCCAGCAGCTCTCAGCCTTGGGCGGGAGCTCCTTGGGATGAGCAGTTCTTC.

CDR3 DNA sequence: TGTGCCAGCAGCAAAGCGCCCGGACAACCCCAAGAGACCCAGTACTTC. Translating gives CASSKAPGQPQETQYF. This rearrangement joins TRBV21-1 to TRBJ2-5; the table gives TRBD1 as D, unverified against the DNA. TRBV21-1 is a listed pseudogene. The CDR3 spans 16 residues.

This chain connects TRBV11-2 to TRBJ1-3; D is ambiguous. The CDR3 sequence is 14 residues long. V dropped 1 base and J dropped 8 bases, with 12 bases sitting between them. CDR1 is SGHAT, CDR2 FQNNGV, per germline. DNA of the CDR3: TGTGCCAGCAGCTTAGGACGGCCCGAGGACACCATATATTTT. Its translation is CASSLGRPEDTIYF. Together with reference TRBV11-2 and TRBJ1-3, the CDR3 gives the full variable domain: EAGVAQSPRYKIIEKRQSVAFWCNPISGHATLYWYQQILGQGPKLLIQFQNNGVVDDSQLPKDRFSAERLKGVDSTLKIQPAKLEDSAVYLCASSLGRPEDTIYFGEGSWLTVV.

This clone was observed a few times. The V call is TRBV14, the J call TRBJ1-1, with 10 bases matching TRBD1. The V segment lost 0 bases and the J segment 6 bases; nucleotides outside the gene matches: 7. The germline V gene has CDR1 SGHDN and CDR2 FVKESK. The CDR3 covers 16 residues. The chain's CDR3 is CASSQDPGQGMSEAFF. The CDR3 DNA reads TGTGCCAGCAGCCAAGACCCGGGACAGGGGATGTCTGAAGCTTTCTTT.

Many counts were recorded for this clone. The chain recombines TRBV6-5 with TRBJ2-5; 8 bases map to TRBD1. The CDR3 is made up of 15 amino acids. V dropped 4 bases and J dropped 4; count of bases not matched to a gene: 8. CDR1 and CDR2 from the germline V gene are MNHEY and SVGAGI. CDR3 loop: CASSWRGQGGETQYF. CDR3 in DNA: TGTGCCAGCAGTTGGAGAGGACAGGGTGGAGAGACCCAGTACTTC.

The chain links TRBV14 to TRBJ1-5; D gene unclear. The CDR3 length is 12 residues. Trimming shortened V by 3 bases and J by 5 bases, and 5 bases separated the two germline ends. Germline V gene lookup returns CDR1 SGHDN and CDR2 FVKESK. CDR3 sequence reads: CASSQADQPQHF. The CDR3 region has the DNA TGTGCCAGCAGCCAGGCCGATCAGCCCCAGCATTTT.

V usage is TRBV4-3 and J usage is TRBJ1-3; D possibly corresponds to TRBD1 (5 bases). V gave up 4 bases and J gave up 2 bases, with 15 bases separating them. This CDR3 contains 16 residues. From germline, CDR1 is LGHNA and CDR2 YSLEER. CDR3 region: CASSRSPGSAGNTIYF. The DNA for the CDR3 is TGCGCCAGCAGCCGAAGCCCAGGGTCCGCTGGAAACACCATATATTTT.

The chain carries TRBV7-9 and TRBJ1-1, with a possible D match to TRBD1 (6 bases). In germline, CDR1 is SEHNR, CDR2 FQNEAQ (reference sequence). This CDR3 has 17 amino acids. Trimming pared 1 base from V and 0 bases from J, leaving 15 bases between. CDR3 loop: CASSLGPPGQVNTEAFF. Written as DNA, the CDR3 is TGTGCCAGCAGCTTAGGGCCCCCGGGACAAGTGAACACTGAAGCTTTCTTT. The variable domain in full, completed from reference TRBV7-9 and TRBJ1-1, reads DTGVSQNPRHKITKRGQNVTFRCDPISEHNRLYWYRQTLGQGPEFLTYFQNEAQLEKSRLLSDRFSAERPKGSFSTLEIQRTEQGDSAMYLCASSLGPPGQVNTEAFFGQGTRLTVV.